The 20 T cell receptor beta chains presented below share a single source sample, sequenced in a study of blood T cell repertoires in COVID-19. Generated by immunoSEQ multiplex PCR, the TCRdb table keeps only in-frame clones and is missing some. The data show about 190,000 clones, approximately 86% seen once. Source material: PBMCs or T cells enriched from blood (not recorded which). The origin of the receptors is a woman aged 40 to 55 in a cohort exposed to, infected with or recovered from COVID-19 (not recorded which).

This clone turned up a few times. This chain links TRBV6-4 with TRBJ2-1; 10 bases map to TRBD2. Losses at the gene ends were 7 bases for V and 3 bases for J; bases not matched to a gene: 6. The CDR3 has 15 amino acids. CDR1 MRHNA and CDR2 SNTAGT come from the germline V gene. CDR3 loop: CASIPLAGDYNEQFF. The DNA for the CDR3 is TGTGCCAGCATTCCCCTAGCGGGAGACTACAATGAGCAGTTCTTC.

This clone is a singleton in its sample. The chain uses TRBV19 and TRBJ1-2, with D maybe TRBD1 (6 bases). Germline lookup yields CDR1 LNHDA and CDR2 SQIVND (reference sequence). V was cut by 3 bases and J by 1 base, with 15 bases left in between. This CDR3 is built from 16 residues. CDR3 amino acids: CASSMPSAGVNYGYTF. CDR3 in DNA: TGTGCCAGTAGTATGCCTTCGGCAGGGGTTAACTATGGCTACACCTTC.

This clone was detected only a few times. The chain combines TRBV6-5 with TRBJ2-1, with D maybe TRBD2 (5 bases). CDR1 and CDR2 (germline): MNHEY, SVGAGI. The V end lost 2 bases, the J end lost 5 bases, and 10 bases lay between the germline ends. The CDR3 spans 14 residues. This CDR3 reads CASSYTRANNEQFF. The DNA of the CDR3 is TGTGCCAGCAGTTACACGAGGGCGAACAATGAGCAGTTCTTC.

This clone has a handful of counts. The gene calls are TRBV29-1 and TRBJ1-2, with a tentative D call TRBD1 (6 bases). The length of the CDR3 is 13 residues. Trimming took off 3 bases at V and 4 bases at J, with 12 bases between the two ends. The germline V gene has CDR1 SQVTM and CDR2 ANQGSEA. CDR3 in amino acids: CSVDAGEVYGYTF. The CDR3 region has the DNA TGCAGCGTTGACGCAGGGGAAGTCTATGGCTACACCTTC. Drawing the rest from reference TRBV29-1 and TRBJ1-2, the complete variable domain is SAVISQKPSRDICQRGTSLTIQCQVDSQVTMMFWYRQQPGQSLTLIATANQGSEATYESGFVIDKFPISRPNLTFSTLTVSNMSPEDSSIYLCSVDAGEVYGYTFGSGTRLTVV.

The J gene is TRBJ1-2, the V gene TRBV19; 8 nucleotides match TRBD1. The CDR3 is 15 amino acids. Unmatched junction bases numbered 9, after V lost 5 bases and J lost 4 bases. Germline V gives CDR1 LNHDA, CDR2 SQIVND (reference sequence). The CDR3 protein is CASSFSTGAGYGYTF. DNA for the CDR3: TGTGCCAGTAGTTTTTCGACAGGGGCGGGCTATGGCTACACCTTC.

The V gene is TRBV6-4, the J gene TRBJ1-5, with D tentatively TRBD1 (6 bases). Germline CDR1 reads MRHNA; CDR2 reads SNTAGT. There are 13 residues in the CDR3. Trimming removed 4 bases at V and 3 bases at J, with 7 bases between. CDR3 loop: CASSAGDNQPQHF. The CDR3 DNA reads TGTGCCAGCAGTGCAGGGGACAATCAGCCCCAGCATTTT.

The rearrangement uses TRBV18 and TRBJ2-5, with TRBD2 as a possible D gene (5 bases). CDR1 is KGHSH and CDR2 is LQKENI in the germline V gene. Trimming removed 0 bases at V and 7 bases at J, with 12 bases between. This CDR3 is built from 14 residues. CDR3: CASSPPSGLATQYF. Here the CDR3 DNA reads TGTGCCAGCTCACCACCGTCGGGTCTAGCGACCCAGTACTTC.

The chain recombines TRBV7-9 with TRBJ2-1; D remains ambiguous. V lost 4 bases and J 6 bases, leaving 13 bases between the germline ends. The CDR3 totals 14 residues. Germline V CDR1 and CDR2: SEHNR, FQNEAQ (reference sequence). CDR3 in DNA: TGTGCCAGCAGCTCGGTCCGCTCGGGCAATGAGCAGTTCTTC. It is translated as CASSSVRSGNEQFF.

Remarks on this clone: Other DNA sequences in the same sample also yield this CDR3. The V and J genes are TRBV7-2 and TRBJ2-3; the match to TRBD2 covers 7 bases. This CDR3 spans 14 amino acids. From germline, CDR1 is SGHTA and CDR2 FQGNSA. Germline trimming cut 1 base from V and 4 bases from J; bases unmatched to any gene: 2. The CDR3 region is CASSLGLAADTQYF. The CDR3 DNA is TGTGCCAGCAGCTTAGGGCTAGCGGCAGATACGCAGTATTTT.

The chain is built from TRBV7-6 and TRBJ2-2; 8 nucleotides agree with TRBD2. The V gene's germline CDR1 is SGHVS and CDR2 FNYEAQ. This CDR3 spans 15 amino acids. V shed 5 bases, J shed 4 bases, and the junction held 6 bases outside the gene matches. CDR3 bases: TGTGCCAGCAGCCTCGGGGGGGCTTTCACCGGGGAGCTGTTTTTT. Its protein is CASSLGGAFTGELFF.

CDR3 DNA: TGTGCCAGCAGTAGCGGGAGCTCCGAGCAGTACTTC. Translation: CASSSGSSEQYF. The rearrangement uses TRBV6-2 or TRBV6-3 and TRBJ2-7, with 8 bases identical to TRBD2. The V gene's germline CDR1 is MNHEY and CDR2 SVGEGT. V dropped 5 bases and J dropped 6; count of bases not matched to a gene: 3. The CDR3 covers 12 residues.

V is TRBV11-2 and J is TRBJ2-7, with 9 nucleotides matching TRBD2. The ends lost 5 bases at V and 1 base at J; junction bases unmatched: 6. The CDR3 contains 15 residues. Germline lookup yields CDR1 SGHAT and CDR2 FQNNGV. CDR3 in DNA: TGTGCCAGCAGCGTATTAGCGGGAGTGTCCTACGAGCAGTACTTC. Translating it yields CASSVLAGVSYEQYF.

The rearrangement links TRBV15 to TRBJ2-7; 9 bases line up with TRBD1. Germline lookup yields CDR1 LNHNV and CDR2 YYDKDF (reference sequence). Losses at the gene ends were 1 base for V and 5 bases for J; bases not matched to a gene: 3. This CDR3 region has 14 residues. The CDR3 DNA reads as TGTGCCACCAGCAGAGGACAGGGGGGCCACGAGCAGTACTTC. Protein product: CATSRGQGGHEQYF.

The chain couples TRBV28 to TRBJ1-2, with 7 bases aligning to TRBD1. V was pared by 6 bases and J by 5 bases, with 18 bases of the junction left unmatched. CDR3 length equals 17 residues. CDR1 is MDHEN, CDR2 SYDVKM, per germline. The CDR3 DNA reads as TGTGCCAGCAGCCCTAAAGGGGGCAGGGCCCGAACGTATGGCTACACCTTC. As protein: CASSPKGGRARTYGYTF.

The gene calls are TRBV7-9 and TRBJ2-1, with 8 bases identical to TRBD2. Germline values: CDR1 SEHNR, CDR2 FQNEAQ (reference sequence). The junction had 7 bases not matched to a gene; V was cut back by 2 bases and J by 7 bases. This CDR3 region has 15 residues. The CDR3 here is CASSLWREAKNEQFF. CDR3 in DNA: TGTGCCAGCAGCTTATGGCGGGAGGCTAAAAATGAGCAGTTCTTC.

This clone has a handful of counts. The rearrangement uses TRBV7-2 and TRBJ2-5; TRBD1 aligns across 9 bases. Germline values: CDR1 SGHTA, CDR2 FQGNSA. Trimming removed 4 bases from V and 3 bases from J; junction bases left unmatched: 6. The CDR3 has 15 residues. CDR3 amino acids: CASSSGQGRKETQYF. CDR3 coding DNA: TGTGCCAGCAGCTCCGGACAGGGGAGGAAAGAGACCCAGTACTTC.

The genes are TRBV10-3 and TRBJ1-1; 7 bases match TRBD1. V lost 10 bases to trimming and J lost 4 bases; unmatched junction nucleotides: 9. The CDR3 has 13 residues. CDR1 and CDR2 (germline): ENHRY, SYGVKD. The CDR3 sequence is CATTQGEVTEAFF. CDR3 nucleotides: TGTGCCACTACGCAGGGGGAGGTCACTGAAGCTTTCTTT.

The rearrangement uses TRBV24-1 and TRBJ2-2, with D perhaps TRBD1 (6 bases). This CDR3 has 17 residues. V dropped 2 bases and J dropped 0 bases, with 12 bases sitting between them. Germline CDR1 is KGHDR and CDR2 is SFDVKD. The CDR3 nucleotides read TGTGCCACCAGTGATTGGGGGCAAAGGTCGAACACCGGGGAGCTGTTTTTT. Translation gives CATSDWGQRSNTGELFF.

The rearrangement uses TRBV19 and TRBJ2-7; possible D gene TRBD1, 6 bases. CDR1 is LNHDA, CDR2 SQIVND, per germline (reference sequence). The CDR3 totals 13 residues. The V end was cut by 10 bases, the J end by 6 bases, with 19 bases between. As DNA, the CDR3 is TGTGCCACCAGCACAGGGTTAGGCGGCGAGCAGTACTTC. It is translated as CATSTGLGGEQYF.

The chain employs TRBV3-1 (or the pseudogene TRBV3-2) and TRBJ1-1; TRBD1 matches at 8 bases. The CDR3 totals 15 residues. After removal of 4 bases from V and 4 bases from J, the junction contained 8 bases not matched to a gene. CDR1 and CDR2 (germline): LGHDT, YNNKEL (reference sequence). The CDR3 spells CASSPWTGPTTEAFF. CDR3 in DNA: TGTGCCAGCAGCCCCTGGACAGGGCCGACCACTGAAGCTTTCTTT.